These T cell receptor beta chains were read from a single sample in a study of T cells in Graves' hyperthyroidism and ophthalmopathy. TCRdb re-derived calls from the multiplex PCR reads in MiXCR, one entry per CDR3 protein. The sample has fewer than 350,000 distinct CDR3 sequences, 21% seen once. Sequencing was carried out using blood. The receptors stem from a woman between 45 and 60 years old with Graves' hyperthyroidism. Each CDR3 is given with its conserved first and last residue. A D gene is named only where the DNA matches it firmly. Clone size is shown for a subset of rows, as once, few, many or a class of expanded clone.

cdr3_aa: CASSWRGLHEQYF
cdr3_nt: TGTGCCAGCAGTTGGCGGGGGCTTCACGAGCAGTACTTC
cdr3_length: 13
d_call: NA
clone_size: NA
j_call: TRBJ2-7
v_call: TRBV2

cdr3_aa: CASSFGLAGILQETQYF
cdr3_nt: TGCGCCAGCAGCTTCGGACTAGCGGGGATTCTCCAAGAGACCCAGTACTTC
cdr3_length: 17
d_call: TRBD2
clone_size: few
j_call: TRBJ2-5
v_call: TRBV5-1

cdr3_aa: CASSSKQGLQTNVLTF
cdr3_nt: TGCGCCAGCAGCTCCAAACAGGGGCTTCAGACCAACGTCCTGACTTTC
cdr3_length: 16
d_call: TRBD1
clone_size: once
j_call: TRBJ2-6
v_call: TRBV5-1

cdr3_aa: CASRNGPGRGGNEQFF
cdr3_nt: TGTGCCAGCAGAAATGGCCCTGGGCGGGGGGGCAATGAGCAGTTCTTC
cdr3_length: 16
d_call: TRBD2
clone_size: NA
j_call: TRBJ2-1
v_call: TRBV12-3/TRBV12-4

cdr3_aa: CASRGTGGPIRYTF
cdr3_nt: TGTGCCAGCAGGGGGACAGGGGGCCCTATTCGATACACCTTC
cdr3_length: 14
d_call: TRBD1
clone_size: NA
j_call: TRBJ1-2
v_call: TRBV11-2

cdr3_aa: CASRSGGRTDTQYF
cdr3_nt: TGTGCCAGCAGGTCGGGGGGCCGCACAGATACGCAGTATTTT
cdr3_length: 14
d_call: NA
clone_size: NA
j_call: TRBJ2-3
v_call: TRBV11-2

cdr3_aa: CSASYRGGSNQPQHF
cdr3_nt: TGCAGTGCTAGTTACAGGGGAGGGAGCAATCAGCCCCAGCATTTT
cdr3_length: 15
d_call: TRBD1
clone_size: many
j_call: TRBJ1-5
v_call: TRBV20-1

cdr3_aa: CASSTTGWTYNEQFF
cdr3_nt: TGTGCCAGTAGTACCACAGGGTGGACCTACAATGAGCAGTTCTTC
cdr3_length: 15
d_call: NA
clone_size: NA
j_call: TRBJ2-1
v_call: TRBV19

cdr3_aa: CASSLVRGQGVEQYF
cdr3_nt: TGTGCCAGCAGTTTAGTGAGGGGACAGGGAGTGGAGCAGTACTTC
cdr3_length: 15
d_call: TRBD1
clone_size: few
j_call: TRBJ2-7
v_call: TRBV12-3/TRBV12-4

cdr3_aa: CAISESGRVVERNTIYF
cdr3_nt: TGTGCCATCAGTGAGTCGGGCAGGGTGGTGGAAAGAAACACCATATATTTT
cdr3_length: 17
d_call: NA
clone_size: NA
j_call: TRBJ1-3
v_call: TRBV10-3

cdr3_aa: CASSYSIWGGRGNEQFF
cdr3_nt: TGTGCCAGCAGTTACTCGATTTGGGGCGGGAGAGGAAATGAGCAGTTCTTC
cdr3_length: 17
d_call: TRBD2
clone_size: many
j_call: TRBJ2-1
v_call: TRBV6-5

cdr3_aa: CASSLYDPQYF
cdr3_nt: TGTGCCAGCAGCTTGTATGACCCACAGTATTTT
cdr3_length: 11
d_call: NA
clone_size: many
j_call: TRBJ2-3
v_call: TRBV11-2

cdr3_aa: CASSQDKGAFF
cdr3_nt: TGCGCCAGCAGCCAAGACAAGGGAGCTTTCTTT
cdr3_length: 11
d_call: NA
clone_size: few
j_call: TRBJ1-1
v_call: TRBV4-1

cdr3_aa: CASSLGPGKIYEQYF
cdr3_nt: TGTGCCAGCAGCTTAGGACCAGGGAAGATCTACGAGCAGTACTTC
cdr3_length: 15
d_call: NA
clone_size: many
j_call: TRBJ2-7
v_call: TRBV7-9

cdr3_aa: CSASHGTSGRESYNEQFF
cdr3_nt: TGCAGTGCTAGTCATGGGACTAGCGGGAGAGAATCCTACAATGAGCAGTTCTTC
cdr3_length: 18
d_call: TRBD2
clone_size: NA
j_call: TRBJ2-1
v_call: TRBV20-1

cdr3_aa: CAWSGNRGRYNSPLHF
cdr3_nt: TGTGCCTGGAGTGGAAACAGGGGACGGTATAATTCACCCCTCCACTTT
cdr3_length: 16
d_call: TRBD1
clone_size: few
j_call: TRBJ1-6
v_call: TRBV30

cdr3_aa: CASSHRTGDPNYGYTF
cdr3_nt: TGTGCCAGCAGCCACCGAACAGGAGATCCTAACTATGGCTACACCTTC
cdr3_length: 16
d_call: NA
clone_size: once
j_call: TRBJ1-2
v_call: TRBV3-1

cdr3_aa: CSASGILDRGETQYF
cdr3_nt: TGCAGTGCTAGTGGTATCCTAGACCGGGGGGAGACCCAGTACTTC
cdr3_length: 15
d_call: NA
clone_size: NA
j_call: TRBJ2-5
v_call: TRBV20-1

cdr3_aa: CASSLEVAGGTDTQYF
cdr3_nt: TGTGCCAGCAGCTTGGAGGTAGCGGGGGGTACGGATACGCAGTATTTT
cdr3_length: 16
d_call: TRBD2
clone_size: many
j_call: TRBJ2-3
v_call: TRBV5-6

cdr3_aa: CASMTMGGANQPQHF
cdr3_nt: TGTGCCAGTATGACCATGGGGGGGGCTAATCAGCCCCAGCATTTT
cdr3_length: 15
d_call: NA
clone_size: NA
j_call: TRBJ1-5
v_call: TRBV19

cdr3_aa: CASSHSGGVTGELFF
cdr3_nt: TGTGCCAGCAGCCACAGCGGGGGAGTCACCGGGGAGCTGTTTTTT
cdr3_length: 15
d_call: TRBD2
clone_size: NA
j_call: TRBJ2-2
v_call: TRBV7-8

cdr3_aa: CASSLMPINRYGYTF
cdr3_nt: TGTGCCAGCTCCCTTATGCCCATAAACCGCTATGGCTACACCTTC
cdr3_length: 15
d_call: NA
clone_size: many
j_call: TRBJ1-2
v_call: TRBV12-3/TRBV12-4

cdr3_aa: CASSFRTATNYGYTF
cdr3_nt: TGTGCCAGCAGTTTCCGGACAGCCACTAACTATGGCTACACCTTC
cdr3_length: 15
d_call: NA
clone_size: NA
j_call: TRBJ1-2
v_call: TRBV12-3/TRBV12-4

cdr3_aa: CASSSRTGLPNTGELFF
cdr3_nt: TGTGCCAGCAGCTCCAGAACGGGACTACCTAACACCGGGGAGCTGTTTTTT
cdr3_length: 17
d_call: TRBD2
clone_size: many
j_call: TRBJ2-2
v_call: TRBV7-9

cdr3_aa: CAIMAWTSGKETQYF
cdr3_nt: TGTGCCATCATGGCTTGGACTAGCGGGAAAGAGACCCAGTACTTC
cdr3_length: 15
d_call: TRBD2
clone_size: NA
j_call: TRBJ2-5
v_call: TRBV6-1

cdr3_aa: CASKGTWSSYNSPLHF
cdr3_nt: TGTGCCAGCAAAGGAACGTGGAGCTCCTATAATTCACCCCTCCACTTT
cdr3_length: 16
d_call: NA
clone_size: NA
j_call: TRBJ1-6
v_call: TRBV2

cdr3_aa: CASSSLGGLVYGEQYF
cdr3_nt: TGTGCCAGCAGCTCCCTGGGGGGACTAGTGTACGGCGAGCAGTACTTC
cdr3_length: 16
d_call: TRBD2
clone_size: NA
j_call: TRBJ2-7
v_call: TRBV7-8

cdr3_aa: CASSPGGGAKVGELFF
cdr3_nt: TGTGCCAGCAGCCCGGGGGGGGGGGCAAAGGTCGGGGAGCTGTTTTTT
cdr3_length: 16
d_call: TRBD2
clone_size: NA
j_call: TRBJ2-2
v_call: TRBV11-2

cdr3_aa: CASSRLAGGSYNSPLHF
cdr3_nt: TGTGCCAGCAGCCGTTTGGCAGGGGGTTCATATAATTCACCCCTCCACTTT
cdr3_length: 17
d_call: TRBD1
clone_size: few
j_call: TRBJ1-6
v_call: TRBV5-5

cdr3_aa: CASNPGYTF
cdr3_nt: TGTGCCAGTAACCCTGGGTACACCTTC
cdr3_length: 9
d_call: NA
clone_size: NA
j_call: TRBJ1-2
v_call: TRBV19

cdr3_aa: CASSRPTGGSGEQYF
cdr3_nt: TGTGCCAGCAGTCGCCCGACAGGGGGCTCCGGCGAGCAGTACTTC
cdr3_length: 15
d_call: TRBD1
clone_size: NA
j_call: TRBJ2-7
v_call: TRBV12-3/TRBV12-4

cdr3_aa: CASSYREGQYF
cdr3_nt: TGTGCCAGCAGTTATCGAGAGGGCCAGTACTTC
cdr3_length: 11
d_call: NA
clone_size: NA
j_call: TRBJ2-5
v_call: TRBV6-9

cdr3_aa: CASSKDTADTQYF
cdr3_nt: TGTGCCAGCAGCAAAGATACGGCAGATACGCAGTATTTT
cdr3_length: 13
d_call: NA
clone_size: NA
j_call: TRBJ2-3
v_call: TRBV4-2

cdr3_aa: CSARGRRLNNEQFF
cdr3_nt: TGCAGTGCTAGAGGACGGCGGCTTAACAATGAGCAGTTCTTC
cdr3_length: 14
d_call: NA
clone_size: many
j_call: TRBJ2-1
v_call: TRBV20-1

cdr3_aa: CSVEEPGSFGYTF
cdr3_nt: TGCAGCGTTGAAGAACCAGGGAGTTTCGGCTACACCTTC
cdr3_length: 13
d_call: NA
clone_size: many
j_call: TRBJ1-2
v_call: TRBV29-1

cdr3_aa: CASSPRENSPLHF
cdr3_nt: TGTGCCAGCAGCCCCCGAGAAAATTCACCCCTCCACTTT
cdr3_length: 13
d_call: NA
clone_size: many
j_call: TRBJ1-6
v_call: TRBV11-3

cdr3_aa: CSGEGDTEAFF
cdr3_nt: TGCAGCGGAGAAGGGGACACTGAAGCTTTCTTT
cdr3_length: 11
d_call: NA
clone_size: many
j_call: TRBJ1-1
v_call: TRBV29-1

cdr3_aa: CASSVGRRYGYTF
cdr3_nt: TGTGCCAGCAGCGTGGGACGGCGCTATGGCTACACCTTC
cdr3_length: 13
d_call: NA
clone_size: few
j_call: TRBJ1-2
v_call: TRBV7-9